This T cell receptor beta chain came from a study of human T cells and chemical hapten exposure. This clonotype was recorded a few times. Trimming left V 5 bases short and J 2 bases short, with 2 bases between. Per the germline V gene, CDR1 is SGHTA and CDR2 is FQGNSA. The CDR3 is 11 residues long. TCRdb reprocessed the RACE reads with MiXCR, giving one entry per CDR3 protein. The sample lists some 180,000 distinct CDR3 sequences, around 25% seen once, with about 2.3% in the top ten. The sample's time point: patch test 3, about 24 weeks after DPC sensitization. Treatment given: therapeutic diphenylcyclopropenone sensitization with weekly scalp DPC.

Specimen: whole blood, collected in connection with sensitization to the hapten diphenylcyclopropenone (DPC). This sequence originates from a woman aged 40 to 50 with alopecia areata. Some clones in this sample may be carry-over from other donors' samples. V and J are TRBV7-2 and TRBJ2-3; D call uncertain. The CDR3 DNA follows: TGTGCCAGCAGCAACACAGATACGCAGTATTTT. Its translation is CASSNTDTQYF.